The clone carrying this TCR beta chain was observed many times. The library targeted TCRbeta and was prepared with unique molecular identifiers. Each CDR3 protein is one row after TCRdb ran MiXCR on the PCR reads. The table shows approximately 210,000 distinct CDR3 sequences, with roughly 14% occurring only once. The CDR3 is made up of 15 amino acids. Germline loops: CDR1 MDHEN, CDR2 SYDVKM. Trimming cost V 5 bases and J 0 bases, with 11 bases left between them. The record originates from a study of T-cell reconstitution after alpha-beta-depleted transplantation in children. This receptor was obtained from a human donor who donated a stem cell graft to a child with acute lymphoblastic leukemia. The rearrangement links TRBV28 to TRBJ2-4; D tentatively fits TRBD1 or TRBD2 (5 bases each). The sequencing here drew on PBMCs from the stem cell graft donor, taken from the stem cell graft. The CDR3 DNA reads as TGTGCCAGCAGTCTCGTTGGGGGAGCCAAAAACATTCAGTACTTC. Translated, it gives CASSLVGGAKNIQYF.